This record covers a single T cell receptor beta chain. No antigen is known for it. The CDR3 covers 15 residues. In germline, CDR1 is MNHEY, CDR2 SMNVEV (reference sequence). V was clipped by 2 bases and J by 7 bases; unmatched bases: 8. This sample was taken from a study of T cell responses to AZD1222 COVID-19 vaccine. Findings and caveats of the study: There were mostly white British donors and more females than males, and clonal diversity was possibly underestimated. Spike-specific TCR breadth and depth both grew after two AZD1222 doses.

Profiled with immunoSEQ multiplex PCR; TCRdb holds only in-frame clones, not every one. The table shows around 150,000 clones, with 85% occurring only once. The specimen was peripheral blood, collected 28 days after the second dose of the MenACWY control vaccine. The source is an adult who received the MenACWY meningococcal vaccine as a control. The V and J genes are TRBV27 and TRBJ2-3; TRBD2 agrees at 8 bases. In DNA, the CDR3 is TGTGCCAGCAGTTTAGTAGCGGGACGTATGAATACGCAGTATTTT. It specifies CASSLVAGRMNTQYF.